The clone carrying this T cell receptor beta chain appeared many times. The sample comes from a study of T cell repertoires in cytomegalovirus infection. TCRdb used MiXCR to reprocess the reads, holding one entry per CDR3 protein. In the table there are about 250,000 distinct CDR3 sequences, 15% to 20% of which are singletons. With 2 bases clipped from V and 5 bases from J, the junction kept 5 bases outside the gene matches. The CDR3 has 15 residues. CDR1 and CDR2 (germline): SGHAT, FQNNGV. The origin of this receptor is a human donor in good health (CMV status not recorded). Some clones in this sample may be carry-over from other donors' samples. The genes are TRBV11-2 and TRBJ1-5, with TRBD1 matching over 8 bases. Sequenced sample: CD8+ T cells from PBMCs. The CDR3, as DNA: TGTGCCAGCAGCTTATACCAGGGGGCCGATCAGCCCCAGCATTTT. Its translation is CASSLYQGADQPQHF.